This T cell receptor beta chain was retrieved from a study of blood T cells in healthy people across ages. Across the whole study: Template switching retrieved approximately one barcoded beta molecule for each two T cells.

The CDR3 consists of 12 residues. The J segment lost 11 bases and the V segment lost 7 bases, leaving 7 bases of the junction unmatched. Together with a sample-barcoded 5' primer, a J-beta primer mix was included in a second PCR lasting 7 to 11 cycles. One entry per CDR3 protein, called by TCRdb with MiXCR from the 5' RACE reads. The data contain around 800,000 distinct CDR3 sequences, approximately 24% of them singletons. The sample also formed part of further work on T cells of mothers and their children.

The source material was blood. This chain links TRBV12-3 or TRBV12-4 with TRBJ2-3; 9 bases fit TRBD2. This TCR was sampled from a boy aged 5-17 years in good health. The CDR3 region is CASTQSGGRQYF. The CDR3 bases are TGTGCCAGCACCCAAAGCGGGGGGAGGCAGTATTTT.